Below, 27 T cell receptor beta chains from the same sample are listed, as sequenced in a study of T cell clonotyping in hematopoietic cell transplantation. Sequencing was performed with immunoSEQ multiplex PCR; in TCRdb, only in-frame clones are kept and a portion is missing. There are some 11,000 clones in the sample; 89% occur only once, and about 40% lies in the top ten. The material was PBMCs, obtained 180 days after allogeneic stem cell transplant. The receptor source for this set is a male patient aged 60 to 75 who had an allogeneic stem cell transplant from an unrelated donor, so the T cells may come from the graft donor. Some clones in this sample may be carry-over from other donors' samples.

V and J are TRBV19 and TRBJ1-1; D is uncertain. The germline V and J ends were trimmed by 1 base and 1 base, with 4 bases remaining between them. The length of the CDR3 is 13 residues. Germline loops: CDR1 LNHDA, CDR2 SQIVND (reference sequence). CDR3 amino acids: CASSIGRNTEAFF. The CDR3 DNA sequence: TGTGCCAGTAGTATAGGACGGAACACTGAAGCTTTCTTT.

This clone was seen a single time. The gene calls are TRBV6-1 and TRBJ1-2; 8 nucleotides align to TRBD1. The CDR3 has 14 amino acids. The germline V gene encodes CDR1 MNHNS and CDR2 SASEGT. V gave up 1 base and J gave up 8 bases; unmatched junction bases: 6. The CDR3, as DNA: TGTGCCAGCAGTGAAGGGGACAGGTGGCGCGGCTACACCTTC. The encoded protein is CASSEGDRWRGYTF.

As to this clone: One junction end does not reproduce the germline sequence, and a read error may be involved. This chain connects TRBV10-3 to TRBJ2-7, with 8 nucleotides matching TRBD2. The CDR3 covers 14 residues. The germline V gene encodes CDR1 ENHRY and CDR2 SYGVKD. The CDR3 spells CAISSGGLSYEQYF. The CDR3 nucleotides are TGTGCGATCAGTTCGGGGGGGCTTTCCTACGAGCAGTACTTC.

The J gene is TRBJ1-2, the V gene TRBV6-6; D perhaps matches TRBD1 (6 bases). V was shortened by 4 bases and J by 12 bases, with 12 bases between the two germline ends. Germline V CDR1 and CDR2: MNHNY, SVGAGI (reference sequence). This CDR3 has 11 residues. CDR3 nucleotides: TGTGCCAGCAGTTCGGGGGCTTGGAACACCTTC. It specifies CASSSGAWNTF.

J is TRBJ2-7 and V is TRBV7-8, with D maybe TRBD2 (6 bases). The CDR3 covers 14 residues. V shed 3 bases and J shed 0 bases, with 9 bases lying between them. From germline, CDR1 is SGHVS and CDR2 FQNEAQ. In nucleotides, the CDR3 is TGTGCCAGCAGCTTTGGAGGGCCCTCCTACGAGCAGTACTTC. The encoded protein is CASSFGGPSYEQYF.

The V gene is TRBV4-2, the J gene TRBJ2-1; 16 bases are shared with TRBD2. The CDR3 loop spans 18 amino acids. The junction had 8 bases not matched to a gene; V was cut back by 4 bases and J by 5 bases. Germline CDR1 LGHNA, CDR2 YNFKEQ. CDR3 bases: TGTGCCAGCAGCCGGGGACTAGCGGGGGGGCCGGGCGACAATGAGCAGTTCTTC. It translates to CASSRGLAGGPGDNEQFF.

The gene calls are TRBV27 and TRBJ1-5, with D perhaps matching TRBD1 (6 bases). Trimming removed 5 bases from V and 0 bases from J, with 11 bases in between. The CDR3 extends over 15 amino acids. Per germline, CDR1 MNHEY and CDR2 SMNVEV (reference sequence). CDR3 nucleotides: TGTGCCAGCAGTGTGGACAGCGTTAGCAATCAGCCCCAGCATTTT. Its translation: CASSVDSVSNQPQHF.

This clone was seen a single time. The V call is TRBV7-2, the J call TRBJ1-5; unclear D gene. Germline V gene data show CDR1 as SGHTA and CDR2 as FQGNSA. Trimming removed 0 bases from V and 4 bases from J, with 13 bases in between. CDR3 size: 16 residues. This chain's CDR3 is CASSLALDWSNQPQHF. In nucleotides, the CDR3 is TGTGCCAGCAGCTTAGCACTCGATTGGAGTAATCAGCCCCAGCATTTT.

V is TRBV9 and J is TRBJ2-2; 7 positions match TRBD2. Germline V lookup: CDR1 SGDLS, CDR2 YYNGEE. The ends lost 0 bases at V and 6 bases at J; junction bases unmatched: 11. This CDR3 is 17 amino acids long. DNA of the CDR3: TGTGCCAGCAGCGTAGAAGCGGGAAGCGCTCGACCCGGGGAGCTGTTTTTT. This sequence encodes CASSVEAGSARPGELFF.

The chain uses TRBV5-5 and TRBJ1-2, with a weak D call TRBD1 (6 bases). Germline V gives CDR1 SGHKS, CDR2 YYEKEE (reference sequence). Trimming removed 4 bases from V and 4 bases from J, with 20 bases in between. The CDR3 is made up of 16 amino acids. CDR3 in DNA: TGTGCCAGCAGCCCGGAGGGGGATCGGGGACCCTATGGCTACACCTTC. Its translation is CASSPEGDRGPYGYTF.

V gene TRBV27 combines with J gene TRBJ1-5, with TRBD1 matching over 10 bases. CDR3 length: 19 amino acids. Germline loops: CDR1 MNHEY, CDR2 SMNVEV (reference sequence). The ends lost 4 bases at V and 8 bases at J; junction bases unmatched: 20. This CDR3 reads CASSSLTNRQGALREPQHF. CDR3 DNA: TGTGCCAGCAGTTCCCTAACTAACCGACAGGGGGCTTTAAGAGAGCCCCAGCATTTT.

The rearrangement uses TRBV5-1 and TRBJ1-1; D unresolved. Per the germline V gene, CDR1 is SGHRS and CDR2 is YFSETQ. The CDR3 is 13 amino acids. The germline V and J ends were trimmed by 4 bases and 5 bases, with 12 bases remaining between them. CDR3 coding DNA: TGCGCCAGCAGCCCCCTGGGTAGGACTGAAGCTTTCTTT. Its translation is CASSPLGRTEAFF.

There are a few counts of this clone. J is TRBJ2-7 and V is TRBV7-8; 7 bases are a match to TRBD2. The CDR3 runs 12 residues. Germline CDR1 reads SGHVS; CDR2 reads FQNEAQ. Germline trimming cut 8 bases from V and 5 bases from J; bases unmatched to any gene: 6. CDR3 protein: CASGGGINEQYF. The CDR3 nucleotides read TGTGCCAGCGGGGGAGGGATCAACGAGCAGTACTTC. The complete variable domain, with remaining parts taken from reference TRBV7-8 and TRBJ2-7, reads GAGVSQSPRYKVAKRGQDVALRCDPISGHVSLFWYQQALGQGPEFLTYFQNEAQLDKSGLPSDRFFAERPEGSVSTLKIQRTQQEDSAVYLCASGGGINEQYFGPGTRLTVT.

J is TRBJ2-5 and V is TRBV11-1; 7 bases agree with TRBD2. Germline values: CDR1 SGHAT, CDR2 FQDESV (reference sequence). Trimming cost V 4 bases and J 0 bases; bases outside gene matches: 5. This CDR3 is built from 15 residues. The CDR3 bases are TGTGCCAGCAGCTCCGACGGGGGGTACCAAGAGACCCAGTACTTC. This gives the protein CASSSDGGYQETQYF.

CDR3 DNA: TGCGCCAGCAGCCAAGCCTTGGGAGGGTCCGATGGCTACACCTTC. This sequence encodes CASSQALGGSDGYTF. The chain joins TRBV4-3 to TRBJ1-2; no clear D. The CDR3 contains 15 residues. Germline V gives CDR1 LGHNA, CDR2 YSLEER. Deletions cut 1 base from V and 6 bases from J, with 15 bases between.

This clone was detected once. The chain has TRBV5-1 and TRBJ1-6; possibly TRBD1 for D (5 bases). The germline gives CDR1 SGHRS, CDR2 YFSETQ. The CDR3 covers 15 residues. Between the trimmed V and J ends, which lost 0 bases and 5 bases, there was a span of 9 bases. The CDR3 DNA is TGCGCCAGCAGCTTGGTTGGCAGGGATAATTCACCCCTCCACTTT. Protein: CASSLVGRDNSPLHF.

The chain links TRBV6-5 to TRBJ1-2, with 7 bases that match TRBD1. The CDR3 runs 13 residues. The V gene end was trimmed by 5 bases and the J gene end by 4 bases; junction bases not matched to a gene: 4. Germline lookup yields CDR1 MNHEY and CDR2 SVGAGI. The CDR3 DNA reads TGTGCCAGCAGTCCGGACAGGTCCTATGGCTACACCTTC. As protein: CASSPDRSYGYTF.

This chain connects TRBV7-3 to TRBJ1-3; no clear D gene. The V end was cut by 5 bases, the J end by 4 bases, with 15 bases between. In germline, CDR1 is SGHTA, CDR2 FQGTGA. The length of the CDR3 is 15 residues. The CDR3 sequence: CASSRYREVGNTIYF. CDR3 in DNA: TGTGCCAGCAGCAGGTATCGGGAGGTGGGAAACACCATATATTTT.

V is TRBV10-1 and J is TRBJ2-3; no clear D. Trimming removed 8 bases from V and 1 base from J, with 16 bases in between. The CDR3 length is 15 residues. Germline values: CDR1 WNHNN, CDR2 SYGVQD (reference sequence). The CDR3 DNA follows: TGCGCCAGCCTCAAGTTTTTCTTCGGCACAGATACGCAGTATTTT. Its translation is CASLKFFFGTDTQYF.

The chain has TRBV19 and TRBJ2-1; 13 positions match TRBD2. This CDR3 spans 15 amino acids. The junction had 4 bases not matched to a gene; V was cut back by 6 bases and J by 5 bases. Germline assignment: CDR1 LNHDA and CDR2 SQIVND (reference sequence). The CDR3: CASRRLAGGDNEQFF. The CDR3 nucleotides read TGTGCCAGTAGAAGACTAGCGGGGGGTGACAATGAGCAGTTCTTC.

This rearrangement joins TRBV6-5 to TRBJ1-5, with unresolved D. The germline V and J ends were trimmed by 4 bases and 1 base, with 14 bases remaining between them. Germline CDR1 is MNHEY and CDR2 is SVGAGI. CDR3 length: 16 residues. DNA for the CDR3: TGTGCCAGCAGTTTCTCCGGGGAGCCCAGCAATCAGCCCCAGCATTTT. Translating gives CASSFSGEPSNQPQHF.

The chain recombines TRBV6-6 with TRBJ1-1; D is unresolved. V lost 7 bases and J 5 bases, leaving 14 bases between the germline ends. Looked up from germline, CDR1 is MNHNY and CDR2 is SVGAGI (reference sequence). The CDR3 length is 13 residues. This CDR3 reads CASKFKGGTEAFF. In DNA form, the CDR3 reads TGTGCCAGCAAGTTCAAGGGTGGGACTGAAGCTTTCTTT.

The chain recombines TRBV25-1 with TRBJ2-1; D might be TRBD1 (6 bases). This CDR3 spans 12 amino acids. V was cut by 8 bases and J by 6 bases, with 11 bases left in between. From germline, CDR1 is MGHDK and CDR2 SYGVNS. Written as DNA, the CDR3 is TGTGCCAGCGGAACAGGGTCCAATGAGCAGTTCTTC. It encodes CASGTGSNEQFF. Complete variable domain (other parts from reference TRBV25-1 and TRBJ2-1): EADIYQTPRYLVIGTGKKITLECSQTMGHDKMYWYQQDPGMELHLIHYSYGVNSTEKGDLSSESTVSRIRTEHFPLTLESARPSHTSQYLCASGTGSNEQFFGPGTRLTVL.

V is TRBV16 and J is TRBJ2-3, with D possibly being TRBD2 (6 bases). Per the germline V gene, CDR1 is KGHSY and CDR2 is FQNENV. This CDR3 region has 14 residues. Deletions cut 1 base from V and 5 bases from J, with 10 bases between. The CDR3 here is CASSQLAERDTQYF. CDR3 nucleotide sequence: TGTGCCAGCAGCCAATTAGCGGAGAGAGATACGCAGTATTTT.

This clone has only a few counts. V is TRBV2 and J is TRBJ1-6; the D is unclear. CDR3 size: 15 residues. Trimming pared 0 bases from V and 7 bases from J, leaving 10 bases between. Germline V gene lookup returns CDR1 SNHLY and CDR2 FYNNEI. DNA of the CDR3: TGTGCCAGCAGTGAAGCGCGACCGAGAAATTCACCCCTCCACTTT. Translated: CASSEARPRNSPLHF.

CDR3: CASSAGSQNSPLHF. The CDR3 nucleotides read TGTGCTAGCAGTGCTGGGAGCCAAAATTCACCCCTCCACTTT. The rearrangement links TRBV12-5 to TRBJ1-6; D gene unclear. CDR1 LGHNT and CDR2 FRNRAP come from the germline V gene. The ends were cut back, 9 bases at V and 7 bases at J, with 16 bases in the middle. The CDR3 extends over 14 amino acids. The whole variable domain, remainder taken from reference TRBV12-5 and TRBJ1-6, is DARVTQTPRHKVTEMGQEVTMRCQPILGHNTVFWYRQTMMQGLELLAYFRNRAPLDDSGMPKDRFSAEMPDATLATLKIQPSEPRDSAVYFCASSAGSQNSPLHFGNGTRLTVT.

This CDR3 is CASRALTFSGSGANVLTF. For the CDR3, the DNA is TGTGCCAGTAGGGCATTGACATTTAGCGGCTCTGGGGCCAACGTCCTGACTTTC. This chain links TRBV19 with TRBJ2-6; D perhaps matches TRBD2 (6 bases). The CDR3 sequence is 18 residues long. From germline, CDR1 is LNHDA and CDR2 SQIVND (reference sequence). Deletions cut 6 bases from V and 0 bases from J, with 18 bases between.